Listed below are T cell receptor beta chains from one sample, sequenced in a study of control samples from healthy donors and cancer patients. The method was immunoSEQ multiplex PCR; TCRdb's version includes in-frame clones alone and lacks a portion of them. This table holds around 100,000 clones, roughly nine tenths found once. The sample consisted of blood. The receptors were sampled from a woman aged 50 to 65 in good health. Both conserved end residues are part of each CDR3. D genes are given only for firm matches. For some rows the clone size is stated as once, few or many, or as a class when expanded; others skip it.

abundance	v_gene	j_gene	d_gene	CDR3nt	CDR3aa
.	TRBV19	TRBJ2-3	.	TGTGCCAGTAGCCCCGGGAATACGCAGTATTTT	CASSPGNTQYF
.	TRBV7-9	TRBJ1-5	.	TGTGCCAGCAGCCCTGGACAGACGTCCCAGCATTTT	CASSPGQTSQHF
.	TRBV21-1	TRBJ2-1	.	.	CASNPLVFAWGAYNEQFF
.	TRBV6-5	TRBJ1-1	.	TGTGCCAGCCAGCGAGCTAACACTGAAGCTTTCTTT	CASQRANTEAFF
once	TRBV9	TRBJ2-2	TRBD2	TGTGCCAGCAGCGTACTAGCGGGGGGGACGCTGGGGGAGCTGTTTTTT	CASSVLAGGTLGELFF
.	TRBV7-6	TRBJ2-7	.	TGTGCCAGCAGCTTATCGGGGCGTAAATACGAGCAGTACTTC	CASSLSGRKYEQYF
.	TRBV3-1/TRBV3-2	TRBJ2-3	.	TGTGCCATAGTTGGACCGGGACAATGCACAGATACGCAGTATTTT	CAIVGPGQCTDTQYF
.	TRBV11-3	TRBJ1-1	.	TGTGCCAGCAGCCCAGGCGGGACATTGAACACTGAAGCTTTCTTT	CASSPGGTLNTEAFF
.	TRBV2	TRBJ1-2	.	TGTGCCAGCAGCTATAACATACAGGCGGATGGCTACACCTTC	CASSYNIQADGYTF
.	TRBV18	TRBJ1-1	.	TGTGCCAGCTCACCTGTTGGCCCGAACACTGAAGCTTTCTTT	CASSPVGPNTEAFF
.	TRBV19	TRBJ1-1	.	TGTGCCAGTAATAAGGGAGCGGGCACGTGGAGGGAAAACACTGAAGCTTTCTTT	CASNKGAGTWRENTEAFF
.	TRBV15	TRBJ2-7	.	TGTGCCACCAGCAGAGAACCGGACGGGGCCTACGAGCAGTACTTC	CATSREPDGAYEQYF
.	TRBV30	TRBJ2-7	.	TGTGCCTGGAGTGTGGGCTCCGTCTCCTACGAGCAGTACTTC	CAWSVGSVSYEQYF
.	TRBV4-1	TRBJ1-5	.	TGCGCCAGCAGCCAATATTTCCTGAGCAATCAGCCCCAGCATTTT	CASSQYFLSNQPQHF
.	TRBV29-1	TRBJ2-2	.	TGCAGCGTGGCAGGGCTCCCCACCGGGGAGCTGTTTTTT	CSVAGLPTGELFF
.	TRBV9	TRBJ1-4	.	TGTGCCAGCAGCGTAGACGGTGAAAAACTGTTTTTT	CASSVDGEKLFF
.	TRBV6-5	TRBJ2-7	.	TGTGCCAGCAGCCATCAACTCGGGGCTTACGAGCAGTACTTC	CASSHQLGAYEQYF
few	TRBV7-9	TRBJ2-1	TRBD1	TGTGCCAGCAGCCAGACAGGGGTAGATGAGCAGTTCTTC	CASSQTGVDEQFF
.	TRBV30	TRBJ2-1	TRBD2	TGTGCCTGGGGACGGGGGGACAATGAGCAGTTCTTC	CAWGRGDNEQFF
.	TRBV18	TRBJ2-1	TRBD1	TGTGCCAGCTCACCACTTAAAACAGGGGTCTACAATGAGCAGTTCTTC	CASSPLKTGVYNEQFF
.	TRBV7-8	TRBJ1-1	.	TGTGCCAGCAGCCCTCGGGACGGGAACACTGAAGCTTTCTTT	CASSPRDGNTEAFF
.	TRBV4-3	TRBJ2-5	.	TGCGCCAGCAGCCAAGATCAGAGCGCCCAAGAGACCCAGTACTTC	CASSQDQSAQETQYF
.	TRBV5-1	TRBJ2-1	TRBD2	TGCGCCAGCAGCCATTTCACTAGCGGGACAACCAATGAGCAGTTCTTC	CASSHFTSGTTNEQFF
.	TRBV10-2	TRBJ1-6	TRBD1	TGCGCCAGCAGTTTCGGACAGGGGACTTCACCCCTCCACTTT	CASSFGQGTSPLHF
.	TRBV19	TRBJ2-1	.	TGTGCCAGTAGTATAGAACGGGGATTAAAGTTCTTC	CASSIERGLKFF
.	TRBV15	TRBJ2-5	.	TGTGCCACCAGCAGACGGGGCGGGGAGACCCAGTACTTC	CATSRRGGETQYF
.	TRBV7-9	TRBJ2-1	.	TGTGCCAGCAGCTTAGATCGGAACCCGGGACGGACATACAATGAGCAGTTCTTC	CASSLDRNPGRTYNEQFF
.	TRBV2	TRBJ1-4	.	TGTGCCGGTAGGCAAGAAACTGAAAAACTGTTTTTT	CAGRQETEKLFF
.	TRBV27	TRBJ2-3	.	TGTGCCAGCATGGCTCACGGCACAGATACGCAGTATTTT	CASMAHGTDTQYF
.	TRBV7-9	TRBJ1-3	.	TGTGCCAGCAGCTTAAATTTTCCCGCAGAGAGCACCTCTGGAAACACCATATATTTT	CASSLNFPAESTSGNTIYF
.	TRBV19	TRBJ2-1	TRBD1	TGTGCCAGTAGTAGAACAGGGGGAACTGAGCAGTTCTTC	CASSRTGGTEQFF
.	TRBV5-1	TRBJ1-2	.	TGCGCCAGCATACCGTCGACGGCCGGAGATATTTCCTATGGCTACACCTTC	CASIPSTAGDISYGYTF
.	TRBV25-1	TRBJ1-1	.	TGTGCCAGCATGAGGAGGGGTGCCCGACTTAACACTGAAGCTTTCTTT	CASMRRGARLNTEAFF
.	TRBV11-2	TRBJ2-5	TRBD2	TGTGCCAGCACCTATTTAGCGGGGCTACAAGAGACCCAGTACTTC	CASTYLAGLQETQYF
.	TRBV30	TRBJ1-5	.	TGTGCCTGGAGTACAGACTTTATGAGCAATCAGCCCCAGCATTTT	CAWSTDFMSNQPQHF
.	TRBV7-2	TRBJ2-1	TRBD2	TGTGCCAGCAGCTTAGTTGCGGGAGTATCGGATGAGCAGTTCTTC	CASSLVAGVSDEQFF
.	TRBV20-1	TRBJ1-2	.	TGCAGTGCCGGGAGGGGGGACAGCTACACCTTC	CSAGRGDSYTF
.	TRBV19	TRBJ1-1	.	TGTGCCAGTAAATCAGGATCAGCTTTCTTT	CASKSGSAFF
.	TRBV12-5	TRBJ2-7	.	TGTGCTAGTGGTTCTGGATCAGGGGATCCGCGGGAGCAGTACTTC	CASGSGSGDPREQYF
.	TRBV6-5	TRBJ2-5	.	TGTGCCAGCAGTTACGGGCTCGGATTTAAAGAGACCCAGTACTTC	CASSYGLGFKETQYF
.	TRBV7-8	TRBJ2-1	.	TGTGCCAGCAGCTTAGATCCCAGATTCGGTTTCGCGGGGAATGAGCAGTTCTTC	CASSLDPRFGFAGNEQFF
.	TRBV14	TRBJ2-7	TRBD1	TGTGCCAGCAGCCTACAGACAGGGGGCTACGAGCAGTACTTC	CASSLQTGGYEQYF
.	TRBV10-1	TRBJ2-5	TRBD2	TGCGCCACCAATACCCGGGACAGGGGAGGACTAGCGGGATGGGAGACCCAGTACTTC	CATNTRDRGGLAGWETQYF
few	TRBV11-2	TRBJ1-1	.	TGTGCCAGCAGCTGGGGACCTGAAGCTTTCTTT	CASSWGPEAFF
.	TRBV7-2	TRBJ2-2	.	TGTGCCAGCAGCTTTGAGGGTTTGAACACCGGGGAGCTGTTTTTT	CASSFEGLNTGELFF
.	TRBV7-3	TRBJ1-4	.	TGTGCCAGCAGCTTTTTATCAGGCAATGAAAAACTGTTTTTT	CASSFLSGNEKLFF
.	TRBV3-1/TRBV3-2	TRBJ2-7	TRBD2	TGTGCCACAGGGTTAGCGGGGTCGGCCTCCTACGAGCAGTACTTC	CATGLAGSASYEQYF